This T cell receptor (beta chain) was captured by sequencing in a study of shared clonotypes between healthy human individuals. V lost 7 bases to trimming and J lost 8 bases, with 14 bases between them. CDR1 and CDR2 from the germline V gene are MNHNS and SASEGT. The CDR3 contains 13 residues. Replicate PCRs from sorted subsets contained roughly 200 ng DNA, which is 30,000 to 35,000 T cell genomes. Clones were read by immunoSEQ multiplex PCR, and TCRdb kept only the in-frame ones, dropping some. This sample carries about 2.4 million clones, over 85% of them seen once, and the ten largest clones take 0.36%.

This sequence originates from a man between 18 and 35 years old in good health. Some clones in this sample may be carry-over from other donors' samples. The sample comprised naive CD4+ T cells from PBMCs. Stated subset: CD45RA+ positively selected. The rearrangement joins TRBV6-1 to TRBJ1-4; perhaps TRBD1 as D (5 bases). The DNA of the CDR3 is TGTGCCAGCATCGGGCAGGGCTCGGAAAAACTGTTTTTT. Translation: CASIGQGSEKLFF.